This T cell receptor (beta chain) was captured by sequencing in a study of regulatory T cells in long-lasting Graves disease. Study-wide results and caveats: TRBV28, TRBJ1-2 and TRBJ2-5 emerged as the favored segments in persistent disease. Persistent Graves' patients possessed reduced TCR diversity relative to recently diagnosed ones.

This clonotype was found a few times. Its matching antigen is unknown. According to the study, TCR beta libraries were built with iRepertoire HTBI primers and CDR3-region Arm-PCR. TCRdb analysed the multiplex PCR reads with MiXCR anew, one entry per CDR3 protein. The sample carries 350,000 to 500,000 distinct CDR3 sequences, around 20% recorded once. Trimming pared 1 base from V and 4 bases from J, leaving 3 bases between. The CDR3 consists of 12 residues. Germline lookup yields CDR1 MDHEN and CDR2 SYDVKM. Time point here: persistent/refractory GD, antithyroid drugs over 5 years with positive TRAb. Researchers made the TCR library from RNA that was extracted from PBMCs. Graves' disease diagnosis relied on American Thyroid Association guidelines.

The source was peripheral blood mononuclear cells (PBMCs), collected when the disease was refractory, from a patient treated with antithyroid drugs. The rearrangement joins TRBV28 to TRBJ2-3; no clear D. This receptor was identified in a female donor with Graves disease. In DNA, the CDR3 is TGTGCCAGCAGTTTATATCCAGATACGCAGTATTTT. This codes for CASSLYPDTQYF.